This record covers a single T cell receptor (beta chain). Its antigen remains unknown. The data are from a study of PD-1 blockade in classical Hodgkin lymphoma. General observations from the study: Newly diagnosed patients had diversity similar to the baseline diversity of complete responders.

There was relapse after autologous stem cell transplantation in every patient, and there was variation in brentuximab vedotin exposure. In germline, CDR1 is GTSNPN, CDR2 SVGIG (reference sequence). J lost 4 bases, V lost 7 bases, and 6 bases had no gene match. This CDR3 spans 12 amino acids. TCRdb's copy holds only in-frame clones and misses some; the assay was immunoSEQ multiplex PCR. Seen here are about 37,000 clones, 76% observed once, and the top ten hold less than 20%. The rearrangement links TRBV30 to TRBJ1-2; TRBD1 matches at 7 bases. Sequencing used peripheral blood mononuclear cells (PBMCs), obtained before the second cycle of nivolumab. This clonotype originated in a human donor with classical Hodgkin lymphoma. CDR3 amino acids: CASQAGGYGYTF. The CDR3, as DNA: TGTGCCTCCCAGGCAGGGGGCTATGGCTACACCTTC.